Listed here are 13 T cell receptor beta chains from one sample, sequenced in a study of T cell repertoires in cytomegalovirus infection. These TCRs' antigens remain unknown. One entry per CDR3 protein, called by TCRdb with MiXCR from the reads. The sample consists of around 430,000 distinct CDR3 sequences, about 42% of them appearing once. Source: cultured PBMCs, taken from culture after CMV antigen stimulation. The source is a human donor in good health (CMV status not recorded). Some clones in this sample may be carry-over from other donors' samples.

The chain combines TRBV20-1 with TRBJ2-7; either TRBD1 or TRBD2 may supply D (5 bases each). V dropped 0 bases and J dropped 2 bases, with 11 bases sitting between them. Per the germline V gene, CDR1 is DFQATT and CDR2 is SNEGSKA (reference sequence). This CDR3 is built from 14 residues. CDR3 amino acids: CSARDRLGAYEQYF. In DNA, the CDR3 is TGCAGTGCTAGAGATAGGCTGGGGGCCTACGAGCAGTACTTC.

In its sample, this clonotype was seen a few times. This rearrangement joins TRBV4-3 to TRBJ2-7, with TRBD2 as a possible D gene (6 bases). The V end was cut by 1 base, the J end by 2 bases, with 12 bases between. The CDR3 runs 15 residues. CDR1 and CDR2 (germline): LGHNA, YSLEER. CDR3 in amino acids: CASSQVGSGAYEQYF. As DNA, the CDR3 is TGCGCCAGCAGCCAAGTCGGTAGCGGAGCCTACGAGCAGTACTTC.

The V and J genes are TRBV3-1 and TRBJ2-5, with D maybe TRBD1 (6 bases). Germline lookup yields CDR1 LGHDT and CDR2 YNNKEL (reference sequence). The length of the CDR3 is 14 residues. Trimming pared 4 bases from V and 1 base from J, leaving 10 bases between. The chain's CDR3 is CASSRGTPQETQYF. The CDR3, as DNA: TGTGCCAGCAGCCGAGGGACACCCCAAGAGACCCAGTACTTC.

The V and J genes are TRBV6-1 and TRBJ2-7; tentative D call: TRBD1 (6 bases). The CDR3 is 12 residues long. Looked up from germline, CDR1 is MNHNS and CDR2 is SASEGT. Trimming took 10 bases from V and 2 from J, leaving 12 bases between them. CDR3 region: CATKRTAYEQYF. The CDR3 DNA reads as TGTGCCACCAAGCGGACAGCCTACGAGCAGTACTTC.

The chain joins TRBV7-2 to TRBJ2-1; D is perhaps TRBD1 (6 bases). CDR3 size: 14 residues. Germline assignment: CDR1 SGHTA and CDR2 FQGNSA. Trimming took off 5 bases at V and 8 bases at J, with 16 bases between the two ends. The CDR3 region has the DNA TGTGCCAGCAGCGCAGGGGTGGGAATGGATGAGCAGTTCTTC. Encoded protein: CASSAGVGMDEQFF.

This sequence joins TRBV25-1 and TRBJ1-6; TRBD1 is a possible D gene (5 bases). This CDR3 has 13 amino acids. Between the trimmed V and J ends, which lost 8 bases and 7 bases, there was a span of 12 bases. Germline lookup yields CDR1 MGHDK and CDR2 SYGVNS. The CDR3, as DNA: TGTGCCAGCGGAGACAGTCAGAATTCACCCCTCCACTTT. Amino acid sequence: CASGDSQNSPLHF.

This clonotype showed up just a few times. The chain uses TRBV7-2 and TRBJ1-5, with D perhaps TRBD1 (5 bases). The CDR3 covers 16 residues. CDR1 and CDR2 from the germline V gene are SGHTA and FQGNSA. V lost 1 base and J 6 bases, leaving 16 bases between the germline ends. The CDR3, as DNA: TGTGCCAGCAGCTTAGGGGGGGGGGTTATCGGTCAGCCCCAGCATTTT. This translates into CASSLGGGVIGQPQHF.

The table lists this clonotype with a few counts. The rearrangement links TRBV20-1 to TRBJ1-2; TRBD1 aligns across 9 bases. The germline gives CDR1 DFQATT, CDR2 SNEGSKA (reference sequence). V was clipped by 2 bases and J by 1 base; unmatched bases: 2. CDR3 size: 14 residues. CDR3 nucleotide sequence: TGCAGTGCTAGAAGGACAGGGGTTAACTATGGCTACACCTTC. Translation: CSARRTGVNYGYTF.

The chain couples TRBV6-1 to TRBJ2-5, with 8 bases that match TRBD1. Germline assignment: CDR1 MNHNS and CDR2 SASEGT. V dropped 2 bases and J dropped 2; count of bases not matched to a gene: 4. The CDR3 consists of 15 residues. The CDR3 loop reads CASSETWDRQETQYF. CDR3 DNA: TGTGCCAGCAGTGAAACTTGGGACAGGCAAGAGACCCAGTACTTC.

This sequence joins TRBV4-3 and TRBJ2-7; D remains ambiguous. The ends were cut back, 0 bases at V and 1 base at J, with 10 bases in the middle. The CDR3 runs 15 residues. Germline CDR1 LGHNA, CDR2 YSLEER. CDR3 bases: TGCGCCAGCAGCCAAGATCGTACGGTATCCTACGAGCAGTACTTC. It is translated as CASSQDRTVSYEQYF.

The chain couples TRBV7-4 to TRBJ1-2, with 7 bases fitting TRBD1. V trimming: 6 bases; J trimming: 8 bases; junction bases outside the gene matches: 12. The CDR3 has 14 residues. Germline V gene sequence: CDR1 SGHVT, CDR2 SQSDAQ. CDR3: CASSLGQATGGYTF. The CDR3 DNA sequence: TGTGCCAGCAGTCTAGGACAGGCCACGGGGGGCTACACCTTC.

The chain combines TRBV2 with TRBJ1-5, with D hard to call. Trimming pared 4 bases from V and 5 bases from J, leaving 15 bases between. This CDR3 has 15 amino acids. Germline-derived CDR1 and CDR2 are SNHLY and FYNNEI. As DNA, the CDR3 is TGTGCCAGCAGTGTACAACCCCCAGATTATCAGCCCCAGCATTTT. This translates into CASSVQPPDYQPQHF.

This clonotype has at least ten counts. The chain joins TRBV7-8 to TRBJ2-7; D might be TRBD2 (6 bases). The CDR3 consists of 13 residues. The V end lost 6 bases, the J end lost 1 base, and 10 bases lay between the germline ends. Germline V gives CDR1 SGHVS, CDR2 FQNEAQ. The CDR3 is CASRSRGSYEQYF. The DNA of the CDR3 is TGTGCCAGCAGATCGCGGGGTTCCTACGAGCAGTACTTC.